This TCR beta chain originates from a study of blood T cell repertoires in COVID-19. Study-level background: From T cells, B-cell-depleted T cells, or PBMCs came the material, which was cDNA or gDNA.

V lost 5 bases, J lost 11 bases, and 6 bases stayed unmatched. The CDR3 spans 12 residues. The V gene's germline CDR1 is MNHEY and CDR2 SVGEGT. The authors' processing: Using reference gene primer amplification, nucleated cell counts were estimated. Clones were read by immunoSEQ multiplex PCR, and TCRdb kept only the in-frame ones, dropping some. V and J calls plus clone size are reproduced from that table; the DNA served to infer D and trimming. In the table there are hundreds of thousands of clones, around 89% of which are singletons. Sequencing was carried out using peripheral blood. This rearrangement joins TRBV6-2 or TRBV6-3 to TRBJ1-5; 7 nucleotides line up with TRBD1. The receptor was isolated from a woman aged 25 to 39 who had recovered from COVID-19. In DNA, the CDR3 is TGTGCCAGCAGTCCACAGGGGAGATCCCAGCATTTT. This sequence encodes CASSPQGRSQHF.